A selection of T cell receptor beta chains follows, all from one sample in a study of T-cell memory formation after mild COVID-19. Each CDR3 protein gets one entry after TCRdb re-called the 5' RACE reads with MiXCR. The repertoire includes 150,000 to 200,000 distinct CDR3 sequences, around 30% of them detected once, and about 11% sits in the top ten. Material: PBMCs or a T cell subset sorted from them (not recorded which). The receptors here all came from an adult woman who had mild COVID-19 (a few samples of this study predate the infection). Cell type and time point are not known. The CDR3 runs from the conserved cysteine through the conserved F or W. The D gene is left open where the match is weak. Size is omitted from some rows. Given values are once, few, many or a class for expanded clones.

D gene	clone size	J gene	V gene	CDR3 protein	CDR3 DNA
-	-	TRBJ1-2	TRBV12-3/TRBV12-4	CASSGTYGYTF	TGTGCCAGCAGCGGGACCTATGGCTACACCTTC
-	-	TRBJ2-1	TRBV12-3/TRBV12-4	CASSTTVDNEQFF	TGTGCCAGCAGCACGACAGTAGACAATGAGCAGTTCTTC
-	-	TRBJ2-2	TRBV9	CASSVDGRVDTGELFF	TGTGCCAGCAGCGTAGATGGCAGGGTTGACACCGGGGAGCTGTTTTTT
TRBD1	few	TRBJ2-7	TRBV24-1	CATSDSGTARYEQYF	TGTGCCACCAGTGATTCCGGGACAGCACGGTACGAGCAGTACTTC
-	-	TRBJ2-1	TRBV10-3	CAIMGPDYNEQFF	TGTGCCATCATGGGACCGGACTACAATGAGCAGTTCTTC
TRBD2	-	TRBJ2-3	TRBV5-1	CASSSGTSGGSTDTQYF	TGCGCCAGCAGCTCCGGGACTAGCGGGGGTTCCACAGATACGCAGTATTTT
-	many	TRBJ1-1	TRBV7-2	CASSRKGNTEAFF	TGTGCCAGCAGCCGGAAGGGAAACACTGAAGCTTTCTTT
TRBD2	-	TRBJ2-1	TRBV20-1	CSALAGAYNEQFF	TGCAGTGCTCTAGCGGGGGCCTACAATGAGCAGTTCTTC
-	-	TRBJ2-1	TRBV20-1	CSARDTNNEQFF	TGCAGTGCTAGAGACACGAACAATGAGCAGTTCTTC
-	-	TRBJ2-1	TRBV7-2	CVSSLDSNEQFF	TGTGTCAGCAGCTTAGACAGCAATGAGCAGTTCTTC
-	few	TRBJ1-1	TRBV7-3	CASSLGVGTEAFF	TGTGCCAGCAGCTTAGGGGTCGGCACTGAAGCTTTCTTT
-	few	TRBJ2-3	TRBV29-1	CSVEGAPSPDTQYF	TGCAGCGTTGAAGGGGCACCTTCGCCAGATACGCAGTATTTT
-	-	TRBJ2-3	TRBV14	CASNPQGSSTDTQYF	TGTGCCAGCAACCCACAGGGATCTAGCACAGATACGCAGTATTTT
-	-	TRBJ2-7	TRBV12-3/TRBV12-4	CASSLTSRGEQYF	TGTGCCAGCAGTTTGACTAGCAGGGGCGAGCAGTACTTC
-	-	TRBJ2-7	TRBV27	CASSLRGIAEQYF	TGTGCCAGCAGTTTAAGAGGGATTGCCGAGCAGTACTTC
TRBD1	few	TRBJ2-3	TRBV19	CASIEGAGGTDTQYF	TGTGCCAGTATAGAGGGGGCAGGAGGCACAGATACGCAGTATTTT
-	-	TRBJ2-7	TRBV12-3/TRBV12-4	CASSLSVPYEQYF	TGTGCCAGCAGTTTGAGTGTACCCTACGAGCAGTACTTC
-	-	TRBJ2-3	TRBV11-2	CASSPGGLNTQYF	TGTGCCAGCAGCCCCGGCGGCTTGAATACGCAGTATTTT
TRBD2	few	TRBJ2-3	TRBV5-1	CASTRAGVADTQYF	TGCGCCAGCACCAGGGCGGGGGTCGCAGATACGCAGTATTTT